Each of the 21 T cell receptor beta chains below was sequenced from the same sample in a study of control samples from healthy donors and cancer patients. Measured with immunoSEQ multiplex PCR; TCRdb has only the in-frame clones, and not every one. In all, the sample yields about 210,000 clones. Material: blood. These receptors came from a woman aged 30 to 39 in good health.

The rearrangement joins TRBV28 to TRBJ2-7; D is unresolved. V was pared by 3 bases and J by 2 bases, with 14 bases between. CDR3 size: 15 residues. Germline V gene sequence: CDR1 MDHEN, CDR2 SYDVKM. In DNA form, the CDR3 reads TGTGCCAGCAGTTTTATGGGGTTTGGCCCCTACGAGCAGTACTTC. Its translation: CASSFMGFGPYEQYF.

The rearrangement links TRBV21-1 to TRBJ1-1. TRBV21-1 is a pseudogene locus. The CDR3 loop spans 11 amino acids. CDR3 amino acids: CASSPGPEAFF. Written as DNA, the CDR3 is TGTGCCAGCAGCCCCGGTCCTGAAGCTTTCTTT.

The chain combines TRBV19 with TRBJ1-1; maybe TRBD1 (5 bases). The CDR3 is 15 amino acids. Germline CDR1 is LNHDA and CDR2 is SQIVND (reference sequence). The V end lost 5 bases, the J end lost 0 bases, and 13 bases lay between the germline ends. CDR3 nucleotide sequence: TGTGCCAGTAGTGGCCGACAGAGCATGAACACTGAAGCTTTCTTT. This codes for CASSGRQSMNTEAFF.

This chain links TRBV9 with TRBJ1-3; D ambiguous. CDR3 length equals 15 residues. V was pared by 0 bases and J by 2 bases, with 9 bases between. Germline CDR1 is SGDLS and CDR2 is YYNGEE. This CDR3 reads CASSVDGRAGNTIYF. In nucleotides, the CDR3 is TGTGCCAGCAGCGTAGACGGGAGGGCTGGAAACACCATATATTTT.

The chain uses TRBV3-1 (or the pseudogene TRBV3-2) and TRBJ2-5; TRBD2 aligns across 7 bases. CDR3 length equals 13 residues. The germline V gene has CDR1 LGHDT and CDR2 YNNKEL (reference sequence). Trimming at V came to 0 bases and at J to 8 bases, leaving 3 bases not matched to a gene. Here the CDR3 DNA reads TGTGCCAGCAGCCAAGAAGCGGGGACCACCCAGTACTTC. This translates into CASSQEAGTTQYF.

This chain links TRBV6-6 with TRBJ1-3; D call uncertain. Germline-derived CDR1 and CDR2 are MNHNY and SVGAGI (reference sequence). This CDR3 has 12 amino acids. V was cut by 5 bases and J by 4 bases, with 6 bases left in between. CDR3: CASSTPGNTIYF. CDR3 coding DNA: TGTGCCAGCAGTACTCCCGGAAACACCATATATTTT.

The rearrangement joins TRBV9 to TRBJ2-7; D may be TRBD2 (6 bases). The CDR3 loop spans 15 amino acids. The V gene lost 0 bases and the J gene lost 3 bases, with 13 bases spanning the gap. CDR1 is SGDLS, CDR2 YYNGEE, per germline. CDR3 sequence reads: CASSVAGEPYYEQYF. CDR3 nucleotides: TGTGCCAGCAGCGTAGCGGGGGAGCCATACTACGAGCAGTACTTC. The whole variable domain, filled in from reference TRBV9 and TRBJ2-7, reads DSGVTQTPKHLITATGQRVTLRCSPRSGDLSVYWYQQSLDQGLQFLIQYYNGEERAKGNILERFSAQQFPDLHSELNLSSLELGDSALYFCASSVAGEPYYEQYFGPGTRLTVT.

The J gene is TRBJ1-1, the V gene TRBV10-2; 7 bases align to TRBD1. The CDR3 runs to 15 residues. Germline-derived CDR1 and CDR2 are WSHSY and SAAADI. V lost 4 bases to trimming and J lost 1 base; unmatched junction nucleotides: 6. The CDR3 sequence: CASSGTGTENTEAFF. CDR3 DNA: TGCGCCAGCAGTGGCACCGGGACAGAGAACACTGAAGCTTTCTTT.

The gene calls are TRBV14 and TRBJ1-1, with D unclear. The germline V and J ends were trimmed by 8 bases and 3 bases, with 13 bases remaining between them. CDR1 is SGHDN, CDR2 FVKESK, per germline. The CDR3 contains 13 residues. The CDR3 DNA sequence: TGTGCCAGCTGTTGGAGCACGGACACTGAAGCTTTCTTT. Its translation is CASCWSTDTEAFF.

J is TRBJ1-5 and V is TRBV2; the D gene is possibly TRBD1 (5 bases). Germline CDR1 reads SNHLY; CDR2 reads FYNNEI. V was cut by 6 bases and J by 0 bases, with 12 bases left in between. The CDR3 is 15 amino acids. The CDR3 coding sequence is TGTGCCAGCAGAGACCGGGGCAATAGCAATCAGCCCCAGCATTTT. This translates into CASRDRGNSNQPQHF.

The chain links TRBV11-2 to TRBJ1-1; D is undetermined. Trimming stripped 3 bases from V and 3 bases from J, with 5 bases between. Per the germline V gene, CDR1 is SGHAT and CDR2 is FQNNGV. The CDR3 sequence is 12 residues long. The CDR3, as DNA: TGTGCCAGCAGCTTGAGGGACACTGAAGCTTTCTTT. This encodes CASSLRDTEAFF.

The V call is TRBV24-1, the J call TRBJ1-1, with D tentatively TRBD1 (5 bases). The V end was cut by 4 bases, the J end by 2 bases, with 13 bases between. Germline CDR1 is KGHDR and CDR2 is SFDVKD. The CDR3 loop spans 15 amino acids. Here the CDR3 reads CATSDPRVGNTEAFF. The CDR3, as DNA: TGTGCCACCAGTGACCCCAGGGTAGGTAACACTGAAGCTTTCTTT.

This chain uses TRBV28 with TRBJ1-3; a weak D match, TRBD1 (5 bases). From germline, CDR1 is MDHEN and CDR2 SYDVKM. CDR3 length equals 16 residues. V lost 6 bases, J lost 4 bases, and 19 bases lay in between. The DNA for the CDR3 is TGTGCCAGCAGACCTGTTTTCGACAGATCCGGAAACACCATATATTTT. Protein sequence: CASRPVFDRSGNTIYF.

The chain joins TRBV2 to TRBJ1-5, with D tentatively TRBD1 (6 bases). V lost 6 bases to trimming and J lost 3 bases, with 12 bases between them. The V gene's germline CDR1 is SNHLY and CDR2 FYNNEI. CDR3 length equals 14 residues. CDR3 DNA: TGTGCCAGCAGCCAAGGACAGCCCAATCAGCCCCAGCATTTT. Translating it yields CASSQGQPNQPQHF.

The CDR3 is CASSRDRGDTVNYGYTF. CDR3 in DNA: TGTGCCAGCAGCCGCGACAGGGGGGACACTGTAAACTATGGCTACACCTTC. This rearrangement joins TRBV28 to TRBJ1-2, with 9 bases lining up with TRBD1. J lost 2 bases, V lost 6 bases, and 13 bases had no gene match. Germline V lookup: CDR1 MDHEN, CDR2 SYDVKM. CDR3 length: 17 amino acids.

The chain employs TRBV6-1 and TRBJ2-7; TRBD1 agrees at 9 bases. CDR1 MNHNS and CDR2 SASEGT come from the germline V gene. CDR3 length equals 15 residues. Losses at the gene ends were 0 bases for V and 7 bases for J; bases not matched to a gene: 7. Here the CDR3 reads CASSEAGQGIREQYF. In DNA, the CDR3 is TGTGCCAGCAGTGAAGCGGGACAGGGAATACGGGAGCAGTACTTC.

This chain links TRBV18 with TRBJ1-6, with 7 nucleotides matching TRBD1. CDR3 length equals 14 residues. Trimming removed 2 bases from V and 7 bases from J; junction bases left unmatched: 2. Germline values: CDR1 KGHSH, CDR2 LQKENI. The CDR3 coding sequence is TGTGCCAGCTCACCAGACAGGGTGAATTCACCCCTCCACTTT. Its translation: CASSPDRVNSPLHF.

The genes are TRBV6-5 and TRBJ1-1; 7 bases align to TRBD1. The junction had 11 bases not matched to a gene; V was cut back by 6 bases and J by 7 bases. In germline, CDR1 is MNHEY, CDR2 SVGAGI. The length of the CDR3 is 14 residues. This CDR3 is CASSLLQGRDEAFF. Written as DNA, the CDR3 is TGTGCCAGCAGCCTATTACAGGGGCGGGATGAAGCTTTCTTT.

V usage is TRBV10-1 and J usage is TRBJ1-1; no firm D call. V was shortened by 10 bases and J by 3 bases, with 18 bases between the two germline ends. This CDR3 is built from 14 residues. Germline CDR1 reads WNHNN; CDR2 reads SYGVQD (reference sequence). Here the CDR3 DNA reads TGCGCCACCTTTAATTGGTTCGGGGACACTGAAGCTTTCTTT. It translates to CATFNWFGDTEAFF.

V and J are TRBV9 and TRBJ2-1; D gene ambiguous. Trimming removed 0 bases from V and 7 bases from J, with 14 bases in between. Germline CDR1 is SGDLS and CDR2 is YYNGEE. This CDR3 contains 15 residues. In DNA, the CDR3 is TGTGCCAGCAGCGTAGCTACACAGTCGCAGAATGAGCAGTTCTTC. It encodes CASSVATQSQNEQFF.

This sequence joins TRBV11-2 and TRBJ1-5; D perhaps matches TRBD1 (5 bases). The CDR3 is made up of 12 amino acids. Per the germline V gene, CDR1 is SGHAT and CDR2 is FQNNGV. The germline V and J ends were trimmed by 1 base and 10 bases, with 8 bases remaining between them. CDR3 protein: CASSLVQGPQHF. CDR3 coding DNA: TGTGCCAGCAGCTTAGTTCAGGGACCCCAGCATTTT.